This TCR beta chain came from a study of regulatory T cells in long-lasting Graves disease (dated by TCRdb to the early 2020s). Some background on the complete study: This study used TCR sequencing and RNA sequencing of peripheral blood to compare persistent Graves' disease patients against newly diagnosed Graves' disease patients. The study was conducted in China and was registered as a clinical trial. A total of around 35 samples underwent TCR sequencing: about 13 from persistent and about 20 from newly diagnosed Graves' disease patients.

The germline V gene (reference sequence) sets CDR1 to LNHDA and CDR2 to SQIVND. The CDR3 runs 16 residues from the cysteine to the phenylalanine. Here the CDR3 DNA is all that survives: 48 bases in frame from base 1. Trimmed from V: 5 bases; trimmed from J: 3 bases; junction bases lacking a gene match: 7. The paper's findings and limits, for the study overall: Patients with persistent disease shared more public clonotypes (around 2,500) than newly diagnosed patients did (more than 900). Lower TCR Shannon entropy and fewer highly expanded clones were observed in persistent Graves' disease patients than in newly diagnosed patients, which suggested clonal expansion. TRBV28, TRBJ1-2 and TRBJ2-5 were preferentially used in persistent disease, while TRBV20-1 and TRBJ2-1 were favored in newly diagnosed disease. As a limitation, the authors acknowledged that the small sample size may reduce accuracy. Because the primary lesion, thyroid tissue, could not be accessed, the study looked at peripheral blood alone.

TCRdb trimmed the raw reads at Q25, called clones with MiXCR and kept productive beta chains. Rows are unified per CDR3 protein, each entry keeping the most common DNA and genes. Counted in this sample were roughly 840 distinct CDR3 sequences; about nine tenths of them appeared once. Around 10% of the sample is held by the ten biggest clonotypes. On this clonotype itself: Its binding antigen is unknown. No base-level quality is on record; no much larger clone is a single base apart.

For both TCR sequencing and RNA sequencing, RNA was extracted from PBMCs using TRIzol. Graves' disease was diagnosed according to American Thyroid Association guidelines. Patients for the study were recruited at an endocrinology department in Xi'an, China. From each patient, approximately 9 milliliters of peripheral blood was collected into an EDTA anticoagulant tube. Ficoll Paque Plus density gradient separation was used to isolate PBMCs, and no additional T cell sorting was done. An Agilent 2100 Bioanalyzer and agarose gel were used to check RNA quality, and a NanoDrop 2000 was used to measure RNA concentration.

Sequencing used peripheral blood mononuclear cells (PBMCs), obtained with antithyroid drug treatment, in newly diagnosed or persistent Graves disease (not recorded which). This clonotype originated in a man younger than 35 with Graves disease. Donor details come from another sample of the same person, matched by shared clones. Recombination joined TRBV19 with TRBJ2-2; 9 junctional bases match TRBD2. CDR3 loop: CASSSIAGVDTGELFF. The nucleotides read TGTGCCAGTAGTTCAATAGCGGGAGTAGACACCGGGGAGCTGTTTTTT.